This T cell receptor (beta chain) was profiled in a study of long-term antiretroviral therapy in people with HIV. Study-wide findings and caveats: HIV repertoires had narrower CDR3 length ranges than controls.

Survey level was the resolution at which the v3.0 immunoSEQ assay ran. Repertoires were generated with immunoSEQ multiplex PCR, while TCRdb's copy carries only in-frame clones and drops some. Altogether about 30,000 clones are present, roughly 90% being singletons, with the ten largest covering more than 0.8%. V lost 6 bases and J 0 bases, leaving 23 bases between the germline ends. CDR3 length equals 18 residues. Looked up from germline, CDR1 is SNHLY and CDR2 is FYNNEI. Of note for this clone: As yet, its antigen is unknown.

The specimen was unsorted PBMCs, collected 2 years after starting antiretroviral therapy. The sequence derives from a man aged 50-60 years with HIV. V usage is TRBV2 and J usage is TRBJ1-1, with a tentative D call TRBD1 (5 bases). This CDR3 reads CASRYSGTDQSLNTEAFF. The CDR3 coding sequence is TGTGCCAGCAGGTATTCAGGGACTGATCAGAGTTTGAACACTGAAGCTTTCTTT.